Each of the 30 T cell receptor beta chains below was sequenced from the same sample in a study of T cells expressing NK-cell markers. TCRdb re-called the 5' RACE reads; one entry per CDR3 protein, DNA not given. The table gives 150,000 to 160,000 distinct CDR3 sequences; the top ten clones make up about 39% of it. Sequenced: blood T cells: a sorted CD56 or NKG2C T cell subset, CD4+ or CD8+ T cells, or bulk PBMC T cells (not recorded which). Receptors originate from a woman between 50 and 59 years old in good health.

J is TRBJ2-1 and V is TRBV4-1; no DNA is available, so the TRBD2 call from TCRdb remains unchecked. CDR1 MGHRA and CDR2 YSYEKL come from the germline V gene. The CDR3 has 14 residues. This CDR3 is CASRLAGGPHEQFF.

The V call is TRBV7-9, the J call TRBJ1-5; checking the TCRdb D call of TRBD1 is not possible without DNA. The CDR3 totals 15 residues. Germline CDR1 SEHNR, CDR2 FQNEAQ (reference sequence). This CDR3 reads CASSPPGTDGQPQHF.

The rearrangement joins TRBV4-1 to TRBJ1-2; without DNA, the TCRdb call of TRBD1 cannot be checked. CDR3 length: 15 amino acids. The germline V gene has CDR1 MGHRA and CDR2 YSYEKL. This CDR3 is CASSQAVGQLYGYTF.

The rearrangement links TRBV24-1 to TRBJ2-3; TCRdb calls TRBD1, which cannot be checked without DNA. CDR1 is KGHDR and CDR2 is SFDVKD in the germline V gene. This CDR3 region has 16 residues. CDR3 protein: CATSDFLGRSTDTQYF.

This rearrangement joins TRBV9 to TRBJ1-1; TCRdb's assignment of TRBD1 cannot be checked, as there is no DNA. Germline CDR1 and CDR2: SGDLS and YYNGEE. The CDR3 length is 14 residues. Here the CDR3 reads CASSPTGMDTEAFF.

The chain combines TRBV7-2 with TRBJ1-1; the TRBD1 assignment by TCRdb is unverifiable without DNA. The CDR3 runs to 17 residues. From germline, CDR1 is SGHTA and CDR2 FQGNSA. CDR3 loop: CASSLGRGWGMNTEAFF.

The V and J genes are TRBV6-5 and TRBJ2-3; TCRdb's assignment of TRBD2 cannot be checked, as there is no DNA. There are 15 residues in the CDR3. Germline V gives CDR1 MNHEY, CDR2 SVGAGI. The chain's CDR3 is CASSPMTSTTDTQYF.

The J gene is TRBJ2-7, the V gene TRBV27; no DNA is available, so the TRBD2 call from TCRdb remains unchecked. CDR3 length: 13 amino acids. Germline V gene sequence: CDR1 MNHEY, CDR2 SMNVEV (reference sequence). The CDR3: CASSSGLFSEQYF.

This chain joins TRBV3-1 and TRBJ2-1; the D gene TCRdb calls, TRBD1, cannot be checked with no DNA. CDR3 length: 18 amino acids. Germline V gene data show CDR1 as LGHDT and CDR2 as YNNKEL (reference sequence). The CDR3 is CASSQAKATGRIFNEQFF.

The chain combines TRBV20-1 with TRBJ1-5; absent DNA, TCRdb's TRBD1 call cannot be checked. This CDR3 region has 15 residues. Germline V gene lookup returns CDR1 DFQATT and CDR2 SNEGSKA (reference sequence). CDR3: CSAREYQGAGQPQHF.

The chain employs TRBV6-5 and TRBJ2-1; TCRdb's D gene call, TRBD2, goes unchecked for lack of DNA. Germline V gene lookup returns CDR1 MNHEY and CDR2 SVGAGI. The CDR3 runs 17 residues. The CDR3 loop reads CASSYSGGLASYNEQFF.

This chain uses TRBV6-5 with TRBJ2-3; TCRdb proposes TRBD1, but this gene call is untestable without DNA. Germline values: CDR1 MNHEY, CDR2 SVGAGI. The CDR3 length is 15 residues. The CDR3 is CASSYSSGVTDTQYF.

J is TRBJ2-3 and V is TRBV4-1; TCRdb names TRBD1, which stays unverified in the absence of DNA. The germline V gene has CDR1 MGHRA and CDR2 YSYEKL. The CDR3 totals 15 residues. CDR3 protein: CASSQVEGATDTQYF.

This chain uses TRBV19 with TRBJ2-7; TCRdb returns TRBD1, unconfirmable since there is no DNA. This CDR3 region has 13 residues. Germline V gene sequence: CDR1 LNHDA, CDR2 SQIVND (reference sequence). The CDR3 region is CASSMQGWYEQYF.

The V gene is TRBV7-6, the J gene TRBJ2-3. The germline V gene has CDR1 SGHVS and CDR2 FNYEAQ. The CDR3 consists of 13 residues. The CDR3 loop reads CASSSHQADTQYF.

The V and J genes are TRBV7-3 and TRBJ2-7; TCRdb gives TRBD1 as the D gene, but with no DNA this cannot be confirmed. The CDR3 contains 14 residues. The germline V gene has CDR1 SGHTA and CDR2 FQGTGA. This CDR3 reads CASSLGPGWREQYF.

J is TRBJ2-1 and V is TRBV7-9; the TCRdb call, TRBD1, lacks DNA for checking. The CDR3 sequence is 14 residues long. Germline lookup yields CDR1 SEHNR and CDR2 FQNEAQ (reference sequence). The chain's CDR3 is CASSLGTGFDEQFF.

J is TRBJ2-7 and V is TRBV20-1; TCRdb's D call of TRBD2 is untestable without DNA. CDR1 and CDR2 from the germline V gene are DFQATT and SNEGSKA (reference sequence). This CDR3 is 18 amino acids long. The CDR3 spells CSARPYRTSGETSYEQYF.

The chain recombines TRBV29-1 with TRBJ2-3. CDR1 SQVTM and CDR2 ANQGSEA come from the germline V gene. The CDR3 has 14 residues. The CDR3 spells CSVGRTDSTDTQYF.

The rearrangement uses TRBV7-9 and TRBJ2-7; TCRdb calls TRBD1, which cannot be checked without DNA. The CDR3 is made up of 14 amino acids. Germline V gene lookup returns CDR1 SEHNR and CDR2 FQNEAQ (reference sequence). This chain's CDR3 is CASSLPHVSYEQYF.

This chain connects TRBV12-3 or TRBV12-4 to TRBJ2-2; the TCRdb call, TRBD1, lacks DNA for checking. The CDR3 spans 18 residues. The CDR3 sequence is CASRKSLRSGDNTGELFF.

The rearrangement uses TRBV24-1 and TRBJ1-4. The CDR3 is 15 amino acids. Per germline, CDR1 KGHDR and CDR2 SFDVKD. The CDR3 spells CATCGLPPTNEKLFF.

The V call is TRBV5-1, the J call TRBJ1-3; TCRdb names TRBD1, which stays unverified in the absence of DNA. Germline-derived CDR1 and CDR2 are SGHRS and YFSETQ. The CDR3 has 17 residues. The CDR3 sequence: CASSLGGQGQSGNTIYF.

J is TRBJ1-2 and V is TRBV5-1; TCRdb's D gene call, TRBD1, goes unchecked for lack of DNA. Per the germline V gene, CDR1 is SGHRS and CDR2 is YFSETQ. The CDR3 is made up of 14 amino acids. The CDR3: CASSPGATGSGYTF. The whole variable domain, remainder taken from reference TRBV5-1 and TRBJ1-2, is KAGVTQTPRYLIKTRGQQVTLSCSPISGHRSVSWYQQTPGQGLQFLFEYFSETQRNKGNFPGRFSGRQFSNSRSEMNVSTLELGDSALYLCASSPGATGSGYTFGSGTRLTVV.

This chain joins TRBV5-1 and TRBJ1-1; TCRdb lists TRBD1, though no DNA is available to test this call. Per germline, CDR1 SGHRS and CDR2 YFSETQ. The CDR3 totals 12 residues. CDR3: CASGRVDTEAFF.

The chain has TRBV20-1 and TRBJ1-2. The CDR3 covers 12 residues. Germline lookup yields CDR1 DFQATT and CDR2 SNEGSKA (reference sequence). This CDR3 is CSARDGVYGYTF.

The chain employs TRBV15 and TRBJ1-5; there is no DNA to check the TCRdb D call of TRBD1. Germline CDR1 and CDR2: LNHNV and YYDKDF (reference sequence). CDR3 length: 14 residues. CDR3 region: CATSRRGGSQPQHF.

The chain is built from TRBV10-3 and TRBJ2-5; TCRdb picks TRBD2, but there is no DNA to check that call. The CDR3 length is 12 residues. Germline V lookup: CDR1 ENHRY, CDR2 SYGVKD. The CDR3 here is CAINSPPETQYF.

The V gene is TRBV11-2, the J gene TRBJ1-1; TCRdb outputs TRBD1, but without DNA this stays unchecked. Germline lookup yields CDR1 SGHAT and CDR2 FQNNGV. The CDR3 is 18 residues long. The CDR3 loop is CASSLDPTVTGLNTEAFF.

The chain uses TRBV11-2 and TRBJ2-3; TCRdb returns TRBD1, unconfirmable since there is no DNA. The CDR3 is 15 residues long. Germline CDR1 SGHAT, CDR2 FQNNGV. The chain's CDR3 is CASKSSPSSTDTQYF.